This passage covers 22 T cell receptor beta chains from one sample sequenced in a study of T cell changes during pregnancy in multiple sclerosis. Measured with immunoSEQ multiplex PCR; TCRdb has only the in-frame clones, and not every one. The sample lists around 26,000 clones; around 90% were seen once. Sequenced here: CD4+ T cells from peripheral blood mononuclear cells, sampled in the first trimester of pregnancy. The origin of the receptors is a female donor in good health, enrolled as a control in a pregnancy study.

DNA for the CDR3: TGTGCCAGCAGTCGACAGGGAGAGGAGACCCAGTACTTC. Translating it yields CASSRQGEETQYF. V usage is TRBV6-6 and J usage is TRBJ2-5; 7 nucleotides agree with TRBD1. This CDR3 comprises 13 residues. The V segment lost 5 bases and the J segment 5 bases; nucleotides outside the gene matches: 5. Per the germline V gene, CDR1 is MNHNY and CDR2 is SVGAGI (reference sequence).

The gene calls are TRBV25-1 and TRBJ1-1, with D possibly TRBD1 on 5 matching bases. The CDR3 totals 16 residues. Germline lookup yields CDR1 MGHDK and CDR2 SYGVNS. Trimming pared 5 bases from V and 7 bases from J, leaving 23 bases between. CDR3 sequence (DNA): TGTGCCAGCAGTACATTCGGCTCAGGCTCTAGGGGTGAAGCTTTCTTT. It yields the protein CASSTFGSGSRGEAFF.

CDR3 DNA: TGTGCCAGTCAAGCCGGGACAGGAATGGGCGAGCAGTACTTC. Protein sequence: CASQAGTGMGEQYF. V and J are TRBV11-2 and TRBJ2-7, with 8 bases matching TRBD1. Per germline, CDR1 SGHAT and CDR2 FQNNGV. V was pared by 9 bases and J by 6 bases, with 13 bases of the junction left unmatched. The CDR3 has 14 amino acids. Full variable domain (rest looked up from reference TRBV11-2 and TRBJ2-7): EAGVAQSPRYKIIEKRQSVAFWCNPISGHATLYWYQQILGQGPKLLIQFQNNGVVDDSQLPKDRFSAERLKGVDSTLKIQPAKLEDSAVYLCASQAGTGMGEQYFGPGTRLTVT.

The chain links TRBV4-1 to TRBJ1-4; the match to TRBD1 covers 8 bases. The CDR3 consists of 14 residues. Germline trimming cut 1 base from V and 11 bases from J; bases unmatched to any gene: 6. Germline CDR1 MGHRA, CDR2 YSYEKL. CDR3 sequence: CASSQGTGIEKLFF. The CDR3 DNA sequence: TGCGCCAGCAGCCAAGGGACAGGGATCGAGAAACTGTTTTTT.

V gene TRBV27 combines with J gene TRBJ1-2; possibly TRBD1 for D (5 bases). Germline assignment: CDR1 MNHEY and CDR2 SMNVEV (reference sequence). V lost 6 bases and J lost 0, with 5 bases in between. This CDR3 contains 12 residues. For the CDR3, the DNA is TGTGCCAGCAGGGGGCCTAACTATGGCTACACCTTC. It translates to CASRGPNYGYTF.

The chain carries TRBV18 and TRBJ1-4; weak D call: TRBD1 (5 bases). The V end lost 3 bases, the J end lost 7 bases, and 18 bases lay between the germline ends. This CDR3 spans 16 amino acids. Germline loops: CDR1 KGHSH, CDR2 LQKENI. CDR3 DNA sequence: TGTGCCAGCTCACCGAGCCGACCAGGGTTCAGTGAAAAACTGTTTTTT. This gives the protein CASSPSRPGFSEKLFF.

This clone turned up a few times. This rearrangement joins TRBV14 to TRBJ1-1; D remains ambiguous. From germline, CDR1 is SGHDN and CDR2 FVKESK. The germline V and J ends were trimmed by 3 bases and 7 bases, with 9 bases remaining between them. This CDR3 spans 12 amino acids. CDR3 sequence: CASSHSQLEAFF. Here the CDR3 DNA reads TGTGCCAGCAGCCATTCACAGCTTGAAGCTTTCTTT.

The chain combines TRBV6-5 with TRBJ2-1; 14 nucleotides agree with TRBD2. The CDR3 spans 15 residues. Trimming at V came to 4 bases and at J to 9 bases, leaving 5 bases not matched to a gene. Germline assignment: CDR1 MNHEY and CDR2 SVGAGI. The CDR3 nucleotides read TGTGCCAGCAGTTCGGGACTAGCGGGAGAAGGTGAGCAGTTCTTC. It specifies CASSSGLAGEGEQFF.

The chain links TRBV28 to TRBJ2-7; 7 nucleotides agree with TRBD2. The junction had 11 bases not matched to a gene; V was cut back by 9 bases and J by 3 bases. Germline CDR1 and CDR2: MDHEN and SYDVKM. The CDR3 is made up of 14 amino acids. CDR3 coding DNA: TGTGCCAGGGGAGCGGGCGGGAGCCGCTACGAGCAGTACTTC. This sequence encodes CARGAGGSRYEQYF.

The chain carries TRBV21-1 and TRBJ2-3; TRBD2 is the table's D call, not checked against the DNA. TRBV21-1 is assigned pseudogene status. The CDR3 covers 19 residues. CDR3 nucleotide sequence: TGTGCCAGCAGCAAATTTGAGCAACCGGGACTACTCCGCACAGATACGCAGTATTTT. Residues: CASSKFEQPGLLRTDTQYF.

This sequence joins TRBV5-1 and TRBJ2-1; 8 bases fit TRBD1. CDR3 length: 14 amino acids. In germline, CDR1 is SGHRS, CDR2 YFSETQ. Trimming at V came to 6 bases and at J to 7 bases, leaving 9 bases not matched to a gene. The CDR3 sequence is CASKTLQGDNEQFF. CDR3 sequence (DNA): TGCGCCAGCAAAACGCTACAGGGGGATAATGAGCAGTTCTTC.

The V call is TRBV6-5, the J call TRBJ1-3, with D unclear. Trimming shortened V by 0 bases and J by 0 bases, and 6 bases separated the two germline ends. Germline V gene lookup returns CDR1 MNHEY and CDR2 SVGAGI. The CDR3 length is 15 residues. CDR3 in amino acids: CASSYSVSSGNTIYF. CDR3 bases: TGTGCCAGCAGTTACTCGGTGAGCTCTGGAAACACCATATATTTT.

This sequence joins TRBV7-8 and TRBJ2-3; possibly TRBD2 for D (6 bases). The germline CDR1 and CDR2 sequences are SGHVS and FQNEAQ. The CDR3 runs to 14 residues. Trimming left V 5 bases short and J 4 bases short, with 13 bases between. The CDR3 loop is CASSRRGEADTQYF. The CDR3, as DNA: TGTGCCAGCAGCCGCCGAGGGGAGGCAGATACGCAGTATTTT. The variable domain in full, with the rest retrieved from reference TRBV7-8 and TRBJ2-3, is GAGVSQSPRYKVAKRGQDVALRCDPISGHVSLFWYQQALGQGPEFLTYFQNEAQLDKSGLPSDRFFAERPEGSVSTLKIQRTQQEDSAVYLCASSRRGEADTQYFGPGTRLTVL.

The CDR3 reads CASSSGTSGSSEQYF. CDR3 DNA: TGTGCCAGCAGCTCCGGGACTAGCGGGAGCTCCGAGCAGTACTTC. The chain recombines TRBV6-5 with TRBJ2-7; 14 bases agree with TRBD2. The CDR3 is 15 amino acids. J gave up 6 bases and V 6 bases, and 7 bases lay outside the gene matches. Germline V gene sequence: CDR1 MNHEY, CDR2 SVGAGI.

This sequence joins TRBV19 and TRBJ1-5; weak D call: TRBD1 (5 bases). The germline V gene encodes CDR1 LNHDA and CDR2 SQIVND (reference sequence). There are 15 residues in the CDR3. Trimming took off 6 bases at V and 7 bases at J, with 19 bases between the two ends. The CDR3 protein is CASRNHAGGKQPQHF. CDR3 DNA sequence: TGTGCCAGTAGAAACCACGCGGGGGGGAAACAGCCCCAGCATTTT.

The CDR3 nucleotides read TGCGCCAGCAGCTCCGGGACAGGGAATAGCTACACCTTC. Its translation is CASSSGTGNSYTF. The V gene is TRBV4-1, the J gene TRBJ1-2, with TRBD1 identical over 9 bases. V lost 5 bases and J lost 9; bases outside the gene matches: 7. CDR3 length: 13 residues. Per the germline V gene, CDR1 is MGHRA and CDR2 is YSYEKL.

This rearrangement joins TRBV7-9 to TRBJ2-3, with a tentative D call TRBD1 (6 bases). CDR1 and CDR2 from the germline V gene are SEHNR and FQNEAQ (reference sequence). This CDR3 region has 15 residues. Trimming cost V 1 base and J 3 bases, with 11 bases left between them. Here the CDR3 DNA reads TGTGCCAGCAGCTTAGAGGGCAGGGGTACAGATACGCAGTATTTT. Its protein product is CASSLEGRGTDTQYF.

This sequence joins TRBV7-2 and TRBJ2-4, with 11 bases that match TRBD2. Germline V gene lookup returns CDR1 SGHTA and CDR2 FQGNSA. After removal of 1 base from V and 5 bases from J, the junction contained 13 bases not matched to a gene. This CDR3 is 19 amino acids long. For the CDR3, the DNA is TGTGCCAGCAGCTTAGATCGCCCCTTAGCGGGAGGGCCCCAAAACATTCAGTACTTC. It encodes CASSLDRPLAGGPQNIQYF.

This clone has just a few counts. The chain employs TRBV5-6 and TRBJ2-7; D is possibly TRBD2 (6 bases). Trimming left V 0 bases short and J 5 bases short, with 21 bases between. The length of the CDR3 is 17 residues. Germline assignment: CDR1 SGHDT and CDR2 YYEEEE. In nucleotides, the CDR3 is TGTGCCAGCAGCTTGGCCCATGCGAGCGGGTGGAACCACGAGCAGTACTTC. Translation gives CASSLAHASGWNHEQYF.

The V and J genes are TRBV5-1 and TRBJ2-1; D is undetermined. The CDR3 is made up of 16 amino acids. CDR1 and CDR2 from the germline V gene are SGHRS and YFSETQ. V lost 4 bases and J lost 2, with 16 bases in between. The CDR3 loop is CASSPPAAATYNEQFF. DNA for the CDR3: TGCGCCAGCAGCCCCCCCGCGGCAGCTACCTACAATGAGCAGTTCTTC.

The count of this clone is one. The chain couples TRBV11-2 to TRBJ2-1; TRBD2 aligns across 7 bases. The CDR3 runs to 17 residues. Trimming cost V 1 base and J 7 bases; bases outside gene matches: 13. The V gene's germline CDR1 is SGHAT and CDR2 FQNNGV. The CDR3 DNA sequence: TGTGCCAGCAGCTTAGTGTTCGGGATGGGGACTACTAATGAGCAGTTCTTC. It is translated as CASSLVFGMGTTNEQFF.

The V call is TRBV30, the J call TRBJ2-1; 8 nucleotides match TRBD2. The CDR3 is 14 residues long. The V segment lost 0 bases and the J segment 15 bases; nucleotides outside the gene matches: 13. Germline V CDR1 and CDR2: GTSNPN, SVGIG (reference sequence). Written as DNA, the CDR3 is TGTGCCTGGAGTGTACGGGGAACACCGGGACTAGGGTTCTTC. This gives the protein CAWSVRGTPGLGFF.